This TCR beta chain was sequenced for a study of T cells in pancreatic ductal adenocarcinoma (dated 2017 in TCRdb). At the level of the whole study: The work assessed suppressive cells as well as CD8+ T cells infiltrating resected pancreatic ductal adenocarcinoma, measuring their numbers, locations, and properties, in order to shed light on the adaptive T-cell response that occurs naturally.

V is reduced by 2 bases and J by 6 bases, leaving a spacing of 10 bases between them. The germline V gene specifies WSHSY as CDR1 and SAAADI as CDR2. CDR3 length: 13 amino acids, cysteine to phenylalanine. Left in the record is the CDR3 DNA by itself, 39 bases read in frame from the first base. The pancreatic ductal adenocarcinoma patients who were selected had gone through surgery without receiving any neoadjuvant therapy. Right after surgery, resected tumor tissue went into ice-cold media, and part of that tissue was flash frozen for DNA and RNA. Using the DNeasy Blood and Tissue Kit along with Proteinase K and RNase treatment, genomic DNA was extracted from 6 or 7 PBMC specimens and some ten flash-frozen tumor specimens. This clone was seen just once. Its recognized antigen is unknown. One base away there is no much larger clone; base qualities are not given. The immunoSEQ hsTCRB kit was used to amplify TCR beta CDR3 regions from genomic DNA. An Illumina HiSeq system was used for high-throughput TRB CDR3 sequencing. The authors' pipeline ran thus. Sequencing reads were analyzed with the immunoSEQ software, and nonproductive sequences with premature stops or frame-shifts were excluded. Clonality of the repertoire was calculated as one minus Shannon entropy normalized by log2 of the number of unique productive sequences. TCRdb stores this immuneACCESS table with in-frame sequences only. Part of the clones is absent; in the studies checked, under half of the shortfall reflects unresolved V genes, and no reason is known for the rest. V and J calls and clone size are as listed in that table; D and trimming were resolved from the DNA. The sample has 4,500 to 5,000 clones on record, approximately 91% of them singletons. Jointly, the top ten make up about 6% of the sample.

General conclusions and limits of the study: T-cell clonality showed no significant difference between tumor and blood, with a mean clonality of approximately 0.12 in tumors and around 0.072 in blood. Comparisons of clonality between tumor and blood may be biased because tumors are enriched in CD45RO+ effector T cells rather than naive T cells, which biases the comparison toward lower diversity. More total productive templates and 6 to 9.5-fold more unique clonotypes were found in blood samples than in tumor samples. Because most pancreatic cancer patients present with inoperable disease, the resected cohort was biased toward the minority with early-stage disease.

This receptor was identified in a human donor with pancreatic ductal adenocarcinoma. The specimen sequenced was pancreatic tumor tissue. Recombination linked TRBV10-2 to TRBJ1-1; possibly the D gene is TRBD1, per 5 matching bases. The CDR3 has the sequence CASSEQGMAEAFF. The nucleotide sequence is TGCGCCAGCAGTGAGCAGGGTATGGCTGAAGCTTTCTTT.